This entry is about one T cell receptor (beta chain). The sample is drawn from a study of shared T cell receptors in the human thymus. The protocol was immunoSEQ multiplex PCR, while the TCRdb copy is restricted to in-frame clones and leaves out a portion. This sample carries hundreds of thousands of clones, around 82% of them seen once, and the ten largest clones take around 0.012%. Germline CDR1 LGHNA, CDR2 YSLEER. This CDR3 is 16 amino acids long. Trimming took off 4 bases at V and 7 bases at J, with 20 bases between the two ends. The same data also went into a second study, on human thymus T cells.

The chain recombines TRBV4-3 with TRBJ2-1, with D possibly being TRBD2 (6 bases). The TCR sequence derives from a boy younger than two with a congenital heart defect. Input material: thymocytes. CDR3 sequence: CASSRSLAELGNEQFF. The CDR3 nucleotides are TGCGCCAGCAGCCGATCTTTAGCGGAGCTCGGGAATGAGCAGTTCTTC.